The 26 T cell receptor beta chains listed next were all sequenced from one sample in a study of blood T cells in healthy people across ages. A sample-barcoded 5' primer and a J-beta primer mix were used in a second PCR of roughly 6 to 12 cycles. Using its own MiXCR run on the 5' RACE reads, TCRdb lists one record per CDR3 protein. The profile shows approximately 1,000,000 distinct CDR3 sequences, 35% to 40% of them singletons. The source material was blood. These receptors were collected from a man younger than 30 in good health.

As for this clonotype: A much larger clone differs from this one at a single base, so this may be a read error. This sequence joins TRBV29-1 and TRBJ1-2; a weak D match, TRBD1 (5 bases). Per the germline V gene, CDR1 is SQVTM and CDR2 is ANQGSEA. This CDR3 is 12 amino acids long. CDR3 DNA: TGCAGCGTTGGCAGGGAACACTATGGCTACGCCTTC. It codes for CSVGREHYGYAF. The whole variable domain, remainder taken from reference TRBV29-1 and TRBJ1-2, is SAVISQKPSRDICQRGTSLTIQCQVDSQVTMMFWYRQQPGQSLTLIATANQGSEATYESGFVIDKFPISRPNLTFSTLTVSNMSPEDSSIYLCSVGREHYGYAFGSGTRLTVV.

The rearrangement joins TRBV6-6 to TRBJ1-3; no clear D gene. The CDR3 runs to 16 residues. The germline V gene has CDR1 MNHNY and CDR2 SVGAGI (reference sequence). With 0 bases removed from V and 2 bases from J, the gap between germline ends came to 11 bases. As DNA, the CDR3 is TGTGCCAGCAGTTACTCGACGGCAGAAGCTGGAAACACCATATATTTT. It translates to CASSYSTAEAGNTIYF.

Points on this clonotype: A read error may be the cause here, since a much bigger clone is one base away. The gene calls are TRBV10-3 and TRBJ2-7; TRBD1 might be the D (5 bases). This CDR3 comprises 15 residues. Trimming removed 6 bases from V and 5 bases from J, with 20 bases in between. Germline V lookup: CDR1 ENHRY, CDR2 SYGVKD. The CDR3 bases are TGTGCCATCAGCCCAGGGAACACTGCAGCCAACGAGCAGTACTTC. It is translated as CAISPGNTAANEQYF.

This chain links TRBV4-1 with TRBJ1-5; 7 nucleotides match TRBD1. The CDR3 covers 14 residues. J was trimmed by 6 bases and V by 1 base; bases with no gene match: 3. CDR1 is MGHRA, CDR2 YSYEKL, per germline. CDR3 DNA sequence: TGCGCCAGCAGCCAAGTAGAGGGGGCTCAGCCCCAGCATTTT. Protein sequence: CASSQVEGAQPQHF.

The sample holds a few counts of this clonotype. The rearrangement joins TRBV20-1 to TRBJ2-2; tentatively, D is TRBD1 (6 bases). CDR1 is DFQATT and CDR2 is SNEGSKA in the germline V gene (reference sequence). This CDR3 region has 16 residues. Trimming left V 0 bases short and J 0 bases short, with 11 bases between. CDR3 amino acids: CSARDADRANTGELFF. The CDR3 DNA is TGCAGTGCTAGAGACGCGGACAGAGCGAACACCGGGGAGCTGTTTTTT.

Regarding this clonotype: A much more abundant neighbour one base away suggests this may be a read error. The chain carries TRBV12-3 or TRBV12-4 and TRBJ1-2, with D maybe TRBD1 (5 bases). There are 13 residues in the CDR3. Trimming stripped 8 bases from V and 8 bases from J, with 18 bases between. Here the CDR3 DNA reads TGTGCCAGCTCCCAAGGGGTAGGGCGAGGCTACACCTTC. Its protein is CASSQGVGRGYTF.

This chain joins TRBV3-1 and TRBJ1-1, with TRBD1 matching over 8 bases. From germline, CDR1 is LGHDT and CDR2 YNNKEL (reference sequence). After removal of 4 bases from V and 11 bases from J, the junction contained 9 bases not matched to a gene. This CDR3 has 13 residues. The CDR3 sequence: CASSLKGQVFAFF. The CDR3 nucleotides are TGTGCCAGCAGCCTTAAGGGACAGGTCTTCGCTTTCTTT.

V gene TRBV7-9 combines with J gene TRBJ1-2; D gene uncertain. This CDR3 comprises 13 residues. Germline CDR1 SEHNR, CDR2 FQNEAQ (reference sequence). V was trimmed by 3 bases and J by 5 bases, leaving 10 bases between them. The chain's CDR3 is CASSFPDLYGYTF. The DNA for the CDR3 is TGTGCCAGCAGCTTCCCGGACCTTTATGGCTACACCTTC.

The V and J genes are TRBV20-1 and TRBJ2-1, with D perhaps TRBD2 (7 bases). The CDR3 totals 15 residues. Between the trimmed V and J ends, which lost 6 bases and 5 bases, there was a span of 20 bases. In germline, CDR1 is DFQATT, CDR2 SNEGSKA (reference sequence). CDR3 in amino acids: CSAARVAGDNNEQFF. CDR3 nucleotide sequence: TGCAGTGCGGCCCGTGTGGCGGGGGACAACAATGAGCAGTTCTTC.

This clonotype was picked up a small number of times. The chain combines TRBV4-3 with TRBJ1-5, with TRBD1 identical over 11 bases. This CDR3 has 16 residues. The germline V gene encodes CDR1 LGHNA and CDR2 YSLEER. The V segment lost 0 bases and the J segment 4 bases; nucleotides outside the gene matches: 2. The CDR3 DNA reads as TGCGCCAGCAGCCAAGATTGGGACAGGGGGAATCAGCCCCAGCATTTT. This sequence encodes CASSQDWDRGNQPQHF.

This chain joins TRBV6-6 and TRBJ2-7; D is unclear. Trimming stripped 2 bases from V and 7 bases from J, with 12 bases between. Germline V gene lookup returns CDR1 MNHNY and CDR2 SVGAGI (reference sequence). The CDR3 length is 13 residues. The CDR3 coding sequence is TGTGCCAGCAGTTACCCACAAAACAATGAGCAGTACTTC. Protein product: CASSYPQNNEQYF.

The chain employs TRBV12-5 and TRBJ1-4; no reliable D call. This CDR3 spans 17 amino acids. The V end lost 4 bases, the J end lost 0 bases, and 15 bases lay between the germline ends. Germline assignment: CDR1 LGHNT and CDR2 FRNRAP. CDR3 protein: CASGSSRGAATNEKLFF. CDR3 DNA sequence: TGTGCTAGTGGTTCGAGTCGAGGAGCCGCAACTAATGAAAAACTGTTTTTT.

The chain uses TRBV5-1 and TRBJ2-1, with 8 bases lining up with TRBD1. CDR1 SGHRS and CDR2 YFSETQ come from the germline V gene. V lost 5 bases and J lost 7; bases outside the gene matches: 20. The CDR3 is 18 residues long. The CDR3 DNA reads TGCGCCAGCAGACTCGGACAGGGCGTGCTGAGGACGGGTAATGAGCAGTTCTTC. It is translated as CASRLGQGVLRTGNEQFF.

The chain combines TRBV5-1 with TRBJ1-4, with 8 bases aligning to TRBD1. The junction had 11 bases not matched to a gene; V was cut back by 5 bases and J by 5 bases. The CDR3 length is 16 residues. Germline-derived CDR1 and CDR2 are SGHRS and YFSETQ. CDR3 DNA: TGCGCCAGCAGTCGTGAACCGGGACAGGTGAATGAAAAACTGTTTTTT. Translated: CASSREPGQVNEKLFF.

Worth noting for this clonotype: A read error may be the cause here, since a much bigger clone is one base away. V gene TRBV29-1 combines with J gene TRBJ2-3, with a possible D match to TRBD2 (5 bases). Germline loops: CDR1 SQVTM, CDR2 ANQGSEA. CDR3 length equals 15 residues. CDR3 in amino acids: CCANRVEGSTDTQYF. The DNA of the CDR3 is TGCTGCGCGAACCGGGTAGAGGGTAGCACAGATACGCAGTATTTT.

The chain is built from TRBV9 and TRBJ1-4; D not resolved. Trimming removed 3 bases from V and 4 bases from J, with 10 bases in between. Germline V CDR1 and CDR2: SGDLS, YYNGEE. The CDR3 sequence is 14 residues long. In DNA, the CDR3 is TGTGCCAGCAGCGCGACGGATTTTAATGAAAAACTGTTTTTT. Encoded protein: CASSATDFNEKLFF.

The rearrangement joins TRBV12-3 or TRBV12-4 to TRBJ2-3; D is possibly TRBD2 (5 bases). Trimming pared 6 bases from V and 6 bases from J, leaving 19 bases between. This CDR3 comprises 15 residues. The CDR3 sequence is CASSAEVPWRDTQYF. The CDR3 DNA follows: TGTGCCAGCAGCGCGGAGGTTCCGTGGCGGGATACGCAGTATTTT.

The CDR3 DNA is TGTGCCAGCAGCTTATACTTAGGACAGGGACAAGGGGGGAACACTGAAGCTTTCTTT. Its translation is CASSLYLGQGQGGNTEAFF. The chain links TRBV5-8 to TRBJ1-1, with 8 positions matching TRBD1. Germline V CDR1 and CDR2: SGHTS, YDEGEE. Trimming cost V 2 bases and J 1 base; bases outside gene matches: 16. CDR3 length: 19 residues.

This clonotype has a handful of counts. This chain uses TRBV6-1 with TRBJ2-7, with 8 nucleotides matching TRBD1. V lost 6 bases, J lost 2 bases, and 6 bases stayed unmatched. The CDR3 has 14 amino acids. Germline CDR1 is MNHNS and CDR2 is SASEGT. The CDR3 DNA is TGTGCCAGCAGGCCCGGGACAGGTACCTACGAGCAGTACTTC. This translates into CASRPGTGTYEQYF.

On this clonotype itself: With a much larger clone just one base away, this may be a read error. This rearrangement joins TRBV6-5 to TRBJ2-7, with 10 bases matching TRBD2. The junction had 7 bases not matched to a gene; V was cut back by 6 bases and J by 2 bases. CDR3 size: 15 residues. CDR1 MNHEY and CDR2 SVGAGI come from the germline V gene. CDR3 in amino acids: CASREVLAGTYEQYF. CDR3 nucleotides: TGTGCCAGCAGGGAGGTACTAGCGGGAACCTACGAGCAGTACTTC.

This clonotype has only a few counts. The rearrangement uses TRBV7-2 and TRBJ1-5; D gene uncertain. This CDR3 has 12 amino acids. The V gene lost 5 bases and the J gene lost 3 bases, with 5 bases spanning the gap. Per the germline V gene, CDR1 is SGHTA and CDR2 is FQGNSA. The CDR3 nucleotides read TGTGCCAGCAGCGGATACAATCAGCCCCAGCATTTT. Amino acid sequence: CASSGYNQPQHF.

The chain has TRBV29-1 and TRBJ1-1; D gene ambiguous. Trimming shortened V by 7 bases and J by 4 bases, and 10 bases separated the two germline ends. Germline V CDR1 and CDR2: SQVTM, ANQGSEA. The CDR3 is made up of 11 amino acids. The CDR3 coding sequence is TGCAGCGCTCCCCTCGGCACTGAAGCTTTCTTT. This encodes CSAPLGTEAFF.

The V and J genes are TRBV20-1 and TRBJ1-5, with D possibly being TRBD1 (6 bases). Germline V gene data show CDR1 as DFQATT and CDR2 as SNEGSKA (reference sequence). The ends were cut back, 5 bases at V and 0 bases at J, with 14 bases in the middle. The CDR3 sequence is 15 residues long. DNA for the CDR3: TGCAGTGCTCGACCGGGACACTATAGCAATCAGCCCCAGCATTTT. Its protein product is CSARPGHYSNQPQHF.

CDR3 sequence (DNA): TGTGCCAGCAGAGTTTGGGGCGTAACAGATACGCAGTATTTT. Translated: CASRVWGVTDTQYF. V gene TRBV28 combines with J gene TRBJ2-3, with D tentatively TRBD1 (5 bases). Germline assignment: CDR1 MDHEN and CDR2 SYDVKM. Trimming took off 6 bases at V and 3 bases at J, with 13 bases between the two ends. The CDR3 loop spans 14 amino acids.

This clonotype has at least ten counts. The rearrangement joins TRBV7-2 to TRBJ1-2, with D possibly matching TRBD1 (6 bases). Deletions cut 4 bases from V and 6 bases from J, with 21 bases between. The CDR3 is 16 residues long. Germline V gene data show CDR1 as SGHTA and CDR2 as FQGNSA. In nucleotides, the CDR3 is TGTGCCAGCAGCTCCATCCGACAGGCGCGGCGGAATGGCTACACCTTC. It encodes CASSSIRQARRNGYTF.

CDR3 region: CASSPRQGQSNQPQHF. CDR3 bases: TGTGCCAGCAGTCCGCGACAGGGGCAAAGCAATCAGCCCCAGCATTTT. The chain couples TRBV6-2 or TRBV6-3 to TRBJ1-5; 8 bases are shared with TRBD1. This CDR3 has 16 amino acids. Germline CDR1 reads MNHEY; CDR2 reads SVGEGT. After removal of 5 bases from V and 1 base from J, the junction contained 7 bases not matched to a gene.